The clone carrying this T cell receptor (beta chain) was detected only once. This entry belongs to a study of blood T cell repertoires in COVID-19. At the level of the study: From the United States, Italy and Spain came samples of acute and convalescent COVID-19. From T cells, B-cell-depleted T cells, or PBMCs came the material, which was cDNA or gDNA.

Original handling: Amplifying reference gene primers gave estimates of nucleated cell counts. The protocol was immunoSEQ multiplex PCR, while the TCRdb copy is restricted to in-frame clones and leaves out a portion. V, J and clone size derive from that table, while D and trimming were established from the DNA sequence. The table lists 160,000 or so clones, 87% of them singletons, with around 1.6% in the top ten. CDR1 is MNHEY, CDR2 SMNVEV, per germline (reference sequence). This CDR3 comprises 18 residues. V was clipped by 1 base and J by 1 base, with 18 bases between them. V gene TRBV27 combines with J gene TRBJ2-3, with D tentatively TRBD1 (5 bases). Sequencing was performed on peripheral blood. The clonotype was recovered from a woman in her 50s with acute or convalescent COVID-19. CDR3 in amino acids: CASSLFPETQGRTDTQYF. The CDR3 coding sequence is TGTGCCAGCAGTTTATTCCCCGAGACCCAGGGCCGCACAGATACGCAGTATTTT.